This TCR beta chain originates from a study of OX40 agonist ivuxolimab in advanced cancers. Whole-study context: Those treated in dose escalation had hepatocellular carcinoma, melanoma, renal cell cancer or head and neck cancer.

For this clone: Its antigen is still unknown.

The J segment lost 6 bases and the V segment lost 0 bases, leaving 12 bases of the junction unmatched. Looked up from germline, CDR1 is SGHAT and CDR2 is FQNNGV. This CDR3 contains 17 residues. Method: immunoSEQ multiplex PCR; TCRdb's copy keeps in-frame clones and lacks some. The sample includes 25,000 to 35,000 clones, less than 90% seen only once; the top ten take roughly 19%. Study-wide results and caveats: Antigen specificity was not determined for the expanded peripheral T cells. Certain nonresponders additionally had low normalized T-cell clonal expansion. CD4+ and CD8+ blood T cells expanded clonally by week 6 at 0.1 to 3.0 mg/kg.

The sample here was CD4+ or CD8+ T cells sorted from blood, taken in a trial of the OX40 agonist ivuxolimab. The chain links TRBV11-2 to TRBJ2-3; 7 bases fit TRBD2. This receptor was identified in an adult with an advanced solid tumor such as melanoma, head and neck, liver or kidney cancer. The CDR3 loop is CASSLERGRGRRDTQYF. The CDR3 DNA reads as TGTGCCAGCAGCTTAGAGCGGGGGAGGGGTCGTCGGGATACGCAGTATTTT.